The T cell receptor beta chain described here comes from a study of T cell changes during pregnancy in multiple sclerosis. The protocol was immunoSEQ multiplex PCR, while the TCRdb copy is restricted to in-frame clones and leaves out a portion. The sample yields 60,000 to 75,000 clones, about 92% seen once. CDR1 is WSHSY and CDR2 is SAAADI in the germline V gene. CDR3 length: 12 amino acids. Trimming stripped 0 bases from V and 6 bases from J, with 5 bases between. The clonotype comes from a female donor in good health, enrolled as a control in a pregnancy study. Here the sequenced sample was peripheral blood, taken in the second trimester of pregnancy. The V gene is TRBV10-2, the J gene TRBJ1-1; D call uncertain. The CDR3 DNA reads as TGCGCCAGCAGTGAGTCGAGGGCTGAAGCTTTCTTT. It yields the protein CASSESRAEAFF.